Shown below are 22 T cell receptor beta chains from a single sample sequenced in a study of T cells in Graves' hyperthyroidism and ophthalmopathy (dated by TCRdb to between 2018 and 2021). Library generation was performed with multiplex PCR. Sequencing took place on an Illumina HiSeq 2000. The TCR beta CDR3 regions were amplified from RNA transcripts. The TCR CDR3 was subjected to a first round of RT-PCR using the HTBI primer set and the Qiagen OneStep RT-PCR kit. TCRdb itself trimmed the public reads at Q25 with fastp, ran MiXCR and retained productive beta chains. Each entry merges the rows of one CDR3 protein and shows their most common DNA and genes. In all, the sample holds some 560,000 distinct CDR3 sequences, and 15% to 18% of those were seen once. About 7% of the sample rests with the top ten. Sequencing was done on a sample of blood. The receptors stem from a woman aged 30 to 39 with Graves' hyperthyroidism.

This clonotype was counted between two and nine times. This chain uses TRBV20-1 with TRBJ1-6; 9 bases align to TRBD1. J gave up 0 bases and V 3 bases, and 3 bases lay outside the gene matches. Germline assignment: CDR1 DFQATT and CDR2 SNEGSKA (reference sequence). The CDR3 sequence is 16 residues long. The CDR3 region is CSARTGGSSYNSPLHF. CDR3 sequence (DNA): TGCAGTGCTAGGACAGGGGGAAGCTCCTATAATTCACCCCTCCACTTT.

The chain carries TRBV5-6 and TRBJ1-5; TRBD1 agrees at 11 bases. In germline, CDR1 is SGHDT, CDR2 YYEEEE. The CDR3 totals 14 residues. V lost 4 bases to trimming and J lost 9 bases; unmatched junction nucleotides: 6. In DNA, the CDR3 is TGTGCCAGCAGCCGGGACAGGGGGAAAGGGCCCCAGCATTTT. Its protein product is CASSRDRGKGPQHF.

J is TRBJ2-1 and V is TRBV13; D is possibly TRBD2 (6 bases). V shed 2 bases and J shed 2 bases, with 13 bases lying between them. The CDR3 has 16 residues. Germline V gene sequence: CDR1 PRHDT, CDR2 FYEKMQ (reference sequence). The CDR3 is CASSLTGGAPYNEQFF. The CDR3 nucleotides are TGTGCCAGCAGCTTAACCGGCGGGGCCCCCTACAATGAGCAGTTCTTC.

This clonotype was picked up a small number of times. V gene TRBV30 combines with J gene TRBJ1-3; 7 bases align to TRBD1. CDR1 GTSNPN and CDR2 SVGIG come from the germline V gene (reference sequence). V gave up 3 bases and J gave up 1 base; unmatched junction bases: 3. The CDR3 runs 14 residues. DNA of the CDR3: TGTGCCTGGAGGGAGACAGGGTCTGGAAACACCATATATTTT. Protein sequence: CAWRETGSGNTIYF.

This clonotype was detected many times. This chain links TRBV28 with TRBJ2-3, with 12 bases identical to TRBD2. Germline V CDR1 and CDR2: MDHEN, SYDVKM. The CDR3 has 16 amino acids. J was trimmed by 2 bases and V by 4 bases; bases with no gene match: 4. CDR3 in amino acids: CASSSLAGGSTDTQYF. The CDR3 DNA sequence: TGTGCCAGCAGTTCCCTAGCGGGAGGGTCCACAGATACGCAGTATTTT.

This clonotype was picked up a small number of times. The rearrangement joins TRBV27 to TRBJ2-7; the D gene is possibly TRBD2 (5 bases). The CDR3 has 16 amino acids. V lost 2 bases to trimming and J lost 3 bases, with 17 bases between them. Per the germline V gene, CDR1 is MNHEY and CDR2 is SMNVEV (reference sequence). As DNA, the CDR3 is TGTGCCAGCAGTTTAGGAGGCCTCACCCCATTCTACGAGCAGTACTTC. As protein: CASSLGGLTPFYEQYF.

The gene calls are TRBV7-9 and TRBJ2-7, with 7 bases matching TRBD2. J gave up 2 bases and V 5 bases, and 9 bases lay outside the gene matches. This CDR3 region has 15 residues. In germline, CDR1 is SEHNR, CDR2 FQNEAQ (reference sequence). CDR3 DNA: TGTGCCAGCAGCCCCATTTCGGGAGGCCCCTACGAGCAGTACTTC. Protein: CASSPISGGPYEQYF.

This chain links TRBV20-1 with TRBJ2-3, with 10 bases fitting TRBD2. CDR1 DFQATT and CDR2 SNEGSKA come from the germline V gene (reference sequence). Losses at the gene ends were 3 bases for V and 4 bases for J; bases not matched to a gene: 13. This CDR3 is built from 17 residues. The chain's CDR3 is CSASRSGRALGPDTQYF. In DNA, the CDR3 is TGCAGTGCTAGTAGGAGCGGGAGGGCCCTCGGCCCAGATACGCAGTATTTT.

This clonotype was detected a few times. V is TRBV18 and J is TRBJ2-3; D gene unclear. The V gene's germline CDR1 is KGHSH and CDR2 LQKENI. CDR3 length equals 14 residues. V was cut by 3 bases and J by 2 bases, with 9 bases left in between. The CDR3 protein is CASSPPTHTDTQYF. DNA for the CDR3: TGTGCCAGCTCACCTCCCACGCACACAGATACGCAGTATTTT.

This rearrangement joins TRBV3-1 to TRBJ2-2, with 14 bases that match TRBD2. CDR3 size: 18 residues. Germline-derived CDR1 and CDR2 are LGHDT and YNNKEL (reference sequence). V lost 0 bases and J lost 4; bases outside the gene matches: 4. DNA of the CDR3: TGTGCCAGCAGCCAAGAGGGGACTAGCGGGAGTGGCACCGGGGAGCTGTTTTTT. This gives the protein CASSQEGTSGSGTGELFF.

This clonotype was seen ten or more times. The chain is built from TRBV3-1 and TRBJ1-1; no reliable D call. Trimming removed 2 bases at V and 6 bases at J, with 13 bases between. The CDR3 is 14 amino acids. The germline gives CDR1 LGHDT, CDR2 YNNKEL (reference sequence). The CDR3 protein is CASSQSDRRAEAFF. CDR3 coding DNA: TGTGCCAGCAGCCAATCAGACCGTCGGGCTGAAGCTTTCTTT.

The CDR3 DNA follows: TGTGCCACCTCCGGACAGGGGGAGGGCAATCAGCCCCAGCATTTT. Translated, it gives CATSGQGEGNQPQHF. V and J are TRBV15 and TRBJ1-5; 10 positions match TRBD1. CDR3 length: 15 residues. V lost 8 bases and J lost 2; bases outside the gene matches: 6. CDR1 is LNHNV, CDR2 YYDKDF, per germline (reference sequence).

This clonotype came up many times. The J gene is TRBJ2-1, the V gene TRBV20-1; 16 nucleotides match TRBD2. The V and J ends lost 6 bases and 12 bases, in that order; junction bases with no gene match: 8. CDR1 DFQATT and CDR2 SNEGSKA come from the germline V gene (reference sequence). The CDR3 extends over 14 amino acids. This CDR3 is CSAAGTSGGEGQFF. CDR3 coding DNA: TGCAGTGCCGCGGGGACTAGCGGGGGGGAGGGGCAGTTCTTC.

This clonotype was picked up a small number of times. The CDR3 nucleotides read TGTGCCAGCAGTCCTACTAGAGGCGAGCAGTACTTC. As protein: CASSPTRGEQYF. The chain is built from TRBV28 and TRBJ2-7; TRBD2 might be the D (5 bases). Between the trimmed V and J ends, which lost 5 bases and 6 bases, there was a span of 11 bases. The CDR3 has 12 residues. Germline CDR1 is MDHEN and CDR2 is SYDVKM. Supplemented by reference TRBV28 and TRBJ2-7, the full variable domain reads DVKVTQSSRYLVKRTGEKVFLECVQDMDHENMFWYRQDPGLGLRLIYFSYDVKMKEKGDIPEGYSVSREKKERFSLILESASTNQTSMYLCASSPTRGEQYFGPGTRLTVT.

The CDR3 loop reads CASRIQGAGTEAFF. The CDR3 region has the DNA TGTGCCAGCAGGATACAGGGGGCAGGGACTGAAGCTTTCTTT. The chain employs TRBV6-1 and TRBJ1-1; 9 nucleotides line up with TRBD1. CDR1 and CDR2 from the germline V gene are MNHNS and SASEGT. The ends lost 6 bases at V and 5 bases at J; junction bases unmatched: 7. This CDR3 has 14 amino acids.

In its sample, this clonotype was seen many times. V gene TRBV20-1 combines with J gene TRBJ2-3, with 9 bases identical to TRBD2. Germline lookup yields CDR1 DFQATT and CDR2 SNEGSKA (reference sequence). J lost 2 bases, V lost 0 bases, and 3 bases had no gene match. The CDR3 covers 15 residues. The CDR3 nucleotides read TGCAGTGCTAGAGATAGCGGGAGCAACACAGATACGCAGTATTTT. This sequence encodes CSARDSGSNTDTQYF.

This clonotype appeared many times. This rearrangement joins TRBV10-2 to TRBJ2-7, with unresolved D. The CDR3 spans 12 residues. CDR1 and CDR2 from the germline V gene are WSHSY and SAAADI. V dropped 0 bases and J dropped 2 bases, with 2 bases sitting between them. CDR3 loop: CASSESTYEQYF. The CDR3 bases are TGCGCCAGCAGTGAGTCAACCTACGAGCAGTACTTC.

This clonotype was observed many times. The chain employs TRBV6-1 and TRBJ2-7; unclear D gene. The ends were cut back, 5 bases at V and 7 bases at J, with 12 bases in the middle. The CDR3 is made up of 12 amino acids. Germline V CDR1 and CDR2: MNHNS, SASEGT. CDR3: CASSSYGGEQYF. The CDR3 DNA reads TGTGCCAGCAGTTCCTATGGTGGGGAGCAGTACTTC.

This clonotype appeared many times. This chain links TRBV5-1 with TRBJ2-1; 8 bases map to TRBD2. The trim removed 4 bases at V and 6 bases at J, leaving 9 bases unmatched. CDR3 length equals 15 residues. CDR1 and CDR2 (germline): SGHRS, YFSETQ. In DNA form, the CDR3 reads TGCGCCAGCAGCCGGGGGATAGCGGGACTCAATGAGCAGTTCTTC. Its protein is CASSRGIAGLNEQFF.

This clonotype was recorded many times. This sequence joins TRBV18 and TRBJ2-3; 8 bases are shared with TRBD1. In germline, CDR1 is KGHSH, CDR2 LQKENI. The CDR3 runs 14 residues. V was clipped by 5 bases and J by 4 bases; unmatched bases: 5. CDR3 protein: CASSGGQGSDTQYF. CDR3 nucleotide sequence: TGTGCCAGCTCAGGAGGACAGGGATCAGATACGCAGTATTTT.

The chain uses TRBV6-2 or TRBV6-3 and TRBJ1-1; no clear D. The CDR3 is made up of 14 amino acids. Trimming removed 0 bases at V and 5 bases at J, with 10 bases between. Germline CDR1 and CDR2: MNHEY and SVGEGT. The CDR3 is CASSYSYTRTEAFF. CDR3 nucleotide sequence: TGTGCCAGCAGTTACTCCTATACGAGGACTGAAGCTTTCTTT.

The chain recombines TRBV7-9 with TRBJ2-3; no firm D call. CDR1 and CDR2 (germline): SEHNR, FQNEAQ (reference sequence). CDR3 size: 16 residues. V shed 0 bases and J shed 1 base, with 11 bases lying between them. The CDR3 protein is CASSLAPPRGTDTQYF. CDR3 sequence (DNA): TGTGCCAGCAGCTTAGCCCCTCCCCGAGGCACAGATACGCAGTATTTT.